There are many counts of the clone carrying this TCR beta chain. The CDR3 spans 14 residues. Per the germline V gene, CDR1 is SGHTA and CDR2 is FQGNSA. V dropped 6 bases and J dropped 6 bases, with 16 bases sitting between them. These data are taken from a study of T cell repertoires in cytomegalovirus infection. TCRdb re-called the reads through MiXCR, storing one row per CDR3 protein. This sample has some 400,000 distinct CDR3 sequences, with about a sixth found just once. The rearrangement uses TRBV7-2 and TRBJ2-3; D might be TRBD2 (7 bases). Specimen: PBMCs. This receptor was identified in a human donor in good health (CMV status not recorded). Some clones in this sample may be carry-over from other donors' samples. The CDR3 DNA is TGTGCCAGCAGGCTGGGGGGGCCGGGGGATACGCAGTATTTT. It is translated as CASRLGGPGDTQYF.